The 25 T cell receptor beta chains listed next were all sequenced from one sample in a study of glioma-infiltrating T cells. Using RNA template, CDR3s of TCR alpha and beta were amplified with iRepertoire arm-PCR. Each CDR3 protein is one row after TCRdb ran MiXCR on the multiplex PCR reads. The data show over 100,000 distinct CDR3 sequences, 25% seen once. The source material was glioma tissue, nonneoplastic brain tissue, or PBMCs (not recorded which). The receptors shown here come from a human donor with low-grade glioma or glioblastoma, undergoing nonglioma brain surgery, or in good health (not recorded which).

This clonotype was counted ten times or more. This sequence joins TRBV6-1 and TRBJ2-5; 8 bases map to TRBD2. Germline-derived CDR1 and CDR2 are MNHNS and SASEGT. The CDR3 length is 14 residues. Unmatched junction bases numbered 7, after V lost 7 bases and J lost 3 bases. CDR3 coding DNA: TGTGCCAGCACCTTATCCGGGGGGGAAGAGACCCAGTACTTC. Translated, it gives CASTLSGGEETQYF.

This clonotype was found many times. The V and J genes are TRBV6-1 and TRBJ2-7; D possibly uses TRBD1 or TRBD2 (5 bases each). CDR1 is MNHNS and CDR2 is SASEGT in the germline V gene. V gave up 5 bases and J gave up 7 bases, with 21 bases separating them. The CDR3 has 15 amino acids. The CDR3 nucleotides are TGTGCCAGCAGTCTACCTGGGACCGCCTCGTCTGAGCAGTACTTC. Protein: CASSLPGTASSEQYF.

Regarding this clonotype: One end of the junction is discordant with germline, which a read error may explain. V and J are TRBV20-1 and TRBJ2-5; D is unresolved. Germline lookup yields CDR1 DFQATT and CDR2 SNEGSKA (reference sequence). The CDR3 consists of 12 residues. CDR3 in amino acids: CSAGTRQETQHF. The CDR3 DNA sequence: TGCAGTGCTGGTACGCGTCAAGAGACCCAGCACTTC.

V and J are TRBV30 and TRBJ2-5; 9 bases align to TRBD1. Germline V lookup: CDR1 GTSNPN, CDR2 SVGIG (reference sequence). The CDR3 contains 13 residues. V lost 4 bases, J lost 5 bases, and 5 bases stayed unmatched. The CDR3 region is CAWNTGGYETQYF. The CDR3 bases are TGTGCCTGGAACACAGGGGGCTATGAGACCCAGTACTTC.

As for this clonotype: A much larger clone differs from this one at a single base, so this may be a read error. The chain links TRBV4-3 to TRBJ2-7, with D perhaps matching TRBD2 (6 bases). V shed 2 bases and J shed 0 bases, with 11 bases lying between them. In germline, CDR1 is LGHNA, CDR2 YSLEER. This CDR3 is 15 amino acids long. The CDR3 sequence: CASSQWDFRSYEQYF. DNA of the CDR3: TGCGCCAGCAGCCAATGGGACTTTCGCTCCTACGAGCAGTACTTC.

This clonotype was seen repeatedly, ten times or more. The CDR3 loop reads CASSAGTGGQPQHF. The CDR3 bases are TGTGCCAGCAGCGCAGGGACAGGCGGTCAGCCCCAGCATTTT. V and J are TRBV9 and TRBJ1-5, with 8 bases fitting TRBD1. J lost 6 bases, V lost 3 bases, and 5 bases had no gene match. CDR3 length: 14 residues. The germline CDR1 and CDR2 sequences are SGDLS and YYNGEE.

The chain carries TRBV7-2 and TRBJ1-5; D is undetermined. The CDR3 is 15 amino acids. The germline gives CDR1 SGHTA, CDR2 FQGNSA. V was pared by 1 base and J by 7 bases, with 14 bases between. The CDR3 is CASSLGSGLEQPQHF. The CDR3 DNA reads as TGTGCCAGCAGCTTAGGATCCGGGTTAGAGCAGCCCCAGCATTTT.

In its sample, this clonotype was seen many times. The rearrangement joins TRBV6-2 or TRBV6-3 to TRBJ2-1; 11 bases are a match to TRBD1. Trimming cost V 2 bases and J 7 bases; bases outside gene matches: 7. CDR3 length equals 16 residues. CDR1 and CDR2 from the germline V gene are MNHEY and SVGEGT. This chain's CDR3 is CASSYPDRGLGNEQFF. The DNA for the CDR3 is TGTGCCAGCAGTTACCCGGACAGGGGGCTTGGGAATGAGCAGTTCTTC.

This clonotype has ten or more counts. V and J are TRBV27 and TRBJ1-1; D gene unclear. This CDR3 is 15 amino acids long. Per germline, CDR1 MNHEY and CDR2 SMNVEV (reference sequence). V was cut by 1 base and J by 7 bases, with 16 bases left in between. The CDR3 region is CASSLYSLATGEAFF. The CDR3 DNA sequence: TGTGCCAGCAGTTTATACTCCTTAGCTACGGGTGAAGCTTTCTTT.

This rearrangement joins TRBV7-2 to TRBJ2-1; D is ambiguous. The V gene's germline CDR1 is SGHTA and CDR2 FQGNSA. V was shortened by 0 bases and J by 8 bases, with 8 bases between the two germline ends. The CDR3 has 13 amino acids. CDR3 coding DNA: TGTGCCAGCAGCTTAGCCTGGGCCTATGAGCAGTTCTTC. Translated, it gives CASSLAWAYEQFF.

This clonotype has at least ten counts. V is TRBV19 and J is TRBJ2-1; D tentatively reads TRBD1 or TRBD2 (6 bases each). Trimming shortened V by 6 bases and J by 7 bases, and 13 bases separated the two germline ends. The CDR3 runs 13 residues. Germline V CDR1 and CDR2: LNHDA, SQIVND (reference sequence). The CDR3 DNA sequence: TGTGCCAGTAGCGTGGGGGGCCCGAATGAGCAGTTCTTC. Amino acid sequence: CASSVGGPNEQFF. The full variable domain, its missing parts supplied by reference TRBV19 and TRBJ2-1, is DGGITQSPKYLFRKEGQNVTLSCEQNLNHDAMYWYRQDPGQGLRLIYYSQIVNDFQKGDIAEGYSVSREKKESFPLTVTSAQKNPTAFYLCASSVGGPNEQFFGPGTRLTVL.

Many counts were recorded for this clonotype. The chain recombines TRBV6-1 with TRBJ2-2; 8 bases fit TRBD2. The CDR3 is 14 amino acids. J gave up 5 bases and V 5 bases, and 4 bases lay outside the gene matches. Germline values: CDR1 MNHNS, CDR2 SASEGT. The CDR3 DNA reads TGTGCCAGCAGTAGCGGGAGTAGAACCGGGGAGCTGTTTTTT. It encodes CASSSGSRTGELFF.

This clonotype was observed many times. V and J are TRBV5-1 and TRBJ1-1; 7 positions agree with TRBD1. CDR1 and CDR2 (germline): SGHRS, YFSETQ. With V trimmed by 4 bases and J by 4 bases, 7 bases remained unmatched. CDR3 length: 14 residues. The CDR3 here is CASSTPTGPTEAFF. The CDR3 DNA sequence: TGCGCCAGCAGCACCCCGACAGGGCCCACTGAAGCTTTCTTT.

This clonotype was counted many times. The CDR3 protein is CASSPGYYEQYF. The CDR3 region has the DNA TGTGCCAGCAGCCCAGGGTACTACGAGCAGTACTTC. The chain joins TRBV14 to TRBJ2-7; D might be TRBD1 (5 bases). The CDR3 length is 12 residues. The V gene lost 4 bases and the J gene lost 3 bases, with 7 bases spanning the gap. Germline V gives CDR1 SGHDN, CDR2 FVKESK.

This clonotype was counted many times. The rearrangement uses TRBV11-2 and TRBJ1-2; perhaps TRBD1 as D (5 bases). The germline V and J ends were trimmed by 6 bases and 8 bases, with 16 bases remaining between them. Germline V gene data show CDR1 as SGHAT and CDR2 as FQNNGV. The CDR3 is made up of 13 amino acids. Written as DNA, the CDR3 is TGTGCCAGCAGTCGCCGGGACCTTCAAGGCTACACCTTC. This codes for CASSRRDLQGYTF.

The gene calls are TRBV29-1 and TRBJ1-2; 8 nucleotides agree with TRBD1. The CDR3 has 12 amino acids. Germline V gene lookup returns CDR1 SQVTM and CDR2 ANQGSEA. CDR3 DNA: TGCAGAGTCGAGGACAGGGTTTATGGCTACACCTTC. It codes for CRVEDRVYGYTF.

This clonotype appeared many times. The genes are TRBV19 and TRBJ2-1, with D unresolved. Germline-derived CDR1 and CDR2 are LNHDA and SQIVND (reference sequence). V lost 4 bases, J lost 4 bases, and 5 bases lay in between. This CDR3 contains 12 residues. CDR3 coding DNA: TGTGCCAGTAGTAGCGGTTACAATGAGCAGTTCTTC. Protein: CASSSGYNEQFF.

This clonotype has a count of ten or more. The chain recombines TRBV2 with TRBJ2-1; perhaps TRBD2 as D (6 bases). CDR1 SNHLY and CDR2 FYNNEI come from the germline V gene. The CDR3 spans 13 residues. V lost 8 bases to trimming and J lost 4 bases, with 12 bases between them. The CDR3, as DNA: TGTGCCAGCGGACGGGAGCAGTACAATGAGCAGTTCTTC. Residues: CASGREQYNEQFF.

This clonotype was counted many times. This chain uses TRBV7-2 with TRBJ2-7; 14 bases map to TRBD2. Trimming at V came to 4 bases and at J to 7 bases, leaving 9 bases not matched to a gene. The CDR3 has 16 amino acids. Looked up from germline, CDR1 is SGHTA and CDR2 is FQGNSA. The CDR3 spells CASSYGTSGGLREQYF. CDR3 in DNA: TGTGCCAGCAGCTACGGGACTAGCGGGGGTCTACGGGAGCAGTACTTC.

The table lists this clonotype with many counts. The chain is built from TRBV27 and TRBJ2-1; TRBD2 aligns across 7 bases. CDR3 size: 16 residues. Looked up from germline, CDR1 is MNHEY and CDR2 is SMNVEV (reference sequence). Trimming cost V 1 base and J 7 bases; bases outside gene matches: 10. The CDR3 is CASSLYEGLAENEQFF. CDR3 DNA sequence: TGTGCCAGCAGTTTATATGAGGGTCTAGCGGAGAATGAGCAGTTCTTC.

This clonotype was picked up many times. The chain has TRBV20-1 and TRBJ1-1; tentatively, D is TRBD1 (5 bases). V lost 6 bases and J lost 2, with 13 bases in between. The CDR3 loop spans 13 amino acids. Germline lookup yields CDR1 DFQATT and CDR2 SNEGSKA (reference sequence). The CDR3 sequence: CSAAQGPNTEAFF. The CDR3 DNA sequence: TGCAGTGCAGCCCAGGGCCCTAACACTGAAGCTTTCTTT.

This clonotype was seen repeatedly, ten times or more. This chain connects TRBV14 to TRBJ1-5; D is uncertain. This CDR3 comprises 12 residues. Germline CDR1 SGHDN, CDR2 FVKESK. Trimming took off 2 bases at V and 4 bases at J, with 3 bases between the two ends. The CDR3 is CASSQTNQPQHF. The CDR3 DNA reads TGTGCCAGCAGCCAAACTAATCAGCCCCAGCATTTT.

Ten or more counts support this clonotype. A single base separates this from a much larger clone, so it may be a read error. CDR3 nucleotide sequence: TGTACCAGCAGCGTTGGGACAGCGAACACTGAAGCTTTCTTT. Its protein is CTSSVGTANTEAFF. This chain connects TRBV7-2 to TRBJ1-1, with TRBD1 matching 7 bases. With 5 bases clipped from V and 1 base from J, the junction kept 4 bases outside the gene matches. CDR3 length: 14 amino acids. The germline V gene encodes CDR1 SGHTA and CDR2 FQGNSA.

This clonotype was recorded a few times. The chain has TRBV18 and TRBJ2-5, with TRBD1 identical over 8 bases. Germline CDR1 KGHSH, CDR2 LQKENI. CDR3 size: 17 residues. With 3 bases clipped from V and 1 base from J, the junction kept 10 bases outside the gene matches. The CDR3 nucleotides are TGTGCCAGCTCACCTGGACTCGGGACAGGCCTCCAAGAGACCCAGTACTTC. Protein sequence: CASSPGLGTGLQETQYF.

On this clonotype itself: One base away lies a much larger clone, so this may be a sequencing read error. The rearrangement uses TRBV7-9 and TRBJ2-7, with a weak D call TRBD2 (5 bases). The V gene lost 7 bases and the J gene lost 3 bases, with 10 bases spanning the gap. This CDR3 region has 12 residues. Germline lookup yields CDR1 SEHNR and CDR2 FQNEAQ (reference sequence). The CDR3 nucleotides read TGTGCCAGCACGGCGGACTTCTACGAGCAGTACTTC. Translating it yields CASTADFYEQYF.